One sample yielded the 22 T cell receptor beta chains listed below, sequenced in a study of shared clonotypes between healthy human individuals (dated by TCRdb to 2019 to 2021). Libraries came from the immunoSEQ multiplex PCR assay. TCRdb carries this immuneACCESS record with in-frame sequences only. Its versions omit some clonotypes, under half of them owing to an unresolved V gene in the studies checked, with the rest unexplained. The sample table contains approximately 2.3 million clones; only one count was recorded for 90% to 95% of them. Of the sample, about 0.37% falls within the top ten clones. Sequencing was performed on naive CD4+ T cells from PBMCs. The sample's cell subset or site, from its label and the paper: CD45RA+ positively selected. The source is a man younger than 35 in good health. Some clones in this sample may be carry-over from other donors' samples.

This clone has a handful of counts. This rearrangement joins TRBV2 to TRBJ1-5; maybe TRBD1 (5 bases). The V gene's germline CDR1 is SNHLY and CDR2 FYNNEI. V dropped 3 bases and J dropped 4 bases, with 19 bases sitting between them. This CDR3 spans 17 amino acids. The CDR3: CASSEYGGPHLNQPQHF. CDR3 in DNA: TGTGCCAGCAGTGAGTACGGGGGTCCACACCTTAATCAGCCCCAGCATTTT.

The chain is built from TRBV2 and TRBJ2-7; D may match TRBD1 or TRBD2 (5 bases each). Looked up from germline, CDR1 is SNHLY and CDR2 is FYNNEI. V shed 6 bases and J shed 6 bases, with 15 bases lying between them. The CDR3 is 13 amino acids. CDR3: CASRFEGSGEQYF. In nucleotides, the CDR3 is TGTGCCAGCAGATTCGAGGGGTCGGGCGAGCAGTACTTC.

The chain's CDR3 is CASSSGFGANVLTF. In nucleotides, the CDR3 is TGTGCCAGCAGTTCCGGGTTTGGGGCCAACGTCCTGACTTTC. V usage is TRBV28 and J usage is TRBJ2-6, with D unclear. CDR3 length equals 14 residues. V lost 4 bases to trimming and J lost 3 bases, with 7 bases between them. Looked up from germline, CDR1 is MDHEN and CDR2 is SYDVKM.

The chain combines TRBV27 with TRBJ2-5; the D gene is possibly TRBD2 (6 bases). Germline loops: CDR1 MNHEY, CDR2 SMNVEV (reference sequence). The CDR3 consists of 12 residues. Trimming stripped 6 bases from V and 7 bases from J, with 12 bases between. The CDR3 bases are TGTGCCAGCAGGGGAGGACTCAGGACCCAGTACTTC. Protein: CASRGGLRTQYF.

This clone came up once. V and J are TRBV28 and TRBJ2-5, with unresolved D. The CDR3 totals 12 residues. Germline CDR1 MDHEN, CDR2 SYDVKM. The ends were cut back, 6 bases at V and 1 base at J, with 6 bases in the middle. CDR3 bases: TGTGCCAGCAGAGGCAGCCAAGAGACCCAGTACTTC. Residues: CASRGSQETQYF. Drawing the rest from reference TRBV28 and TRBJ2-5, the complete variable domain is DVKVTQSSRYLVKRTGEKVFLECVQDMDHENMFWYRQDPGLGLRLIYFSYDVKMKEKGDIPEGYSVSREKKERFSLILESASTNQTSMYLCASRGSQETQYFGPGTRLLVL.

The rearrangement joins TRBV5-4 to TRBJ2-2; unclear D gene. Germline V lookup: CDR1 SGHNT, CDR2 YYREEE (reference sequence). The CDR3 consists of 14 residues. V dropped 2 bases and J dropped 1 base, with 6 bases sitting between them. The CDR3 sequence is CASSLPGNTGELFF. CDR3 nucleotides: TGTGCCAGCAGCTTACCAGGGAACACCGGGGAGCTGTTTTTT.

V is TRBV28 and J is TRBJ2-1; tentative D call: TRBD1 (6 bases). The V and J ends lost 6 bases and 10 bases respectively, with 22 bases between them. This CDR3 contains 15 residues. CDR1 is MDHEN, CDR2 SYDVKM, per germline. The DNA for the CDR3 is TGTGCCAGCAGCCCTGGGGGCGGCAGTGAGCGAGAGCAGTTCTTC. Its protein is CASSPGGGSEREQFF.

The gene calls are TRBV5-1 and TRBJ2-5; D unclear. The CDR3 runs 13 residues. Germline V gene data show CDR1 as SGHRS and CDR2 as YFSETQ. Trimming shortened V by 0 bases and J by 5 bases, and 8 bases separated the two germline ends. The CDR3: CASSLGTDETQYF. The DNA of the CDR3 is TGCGCCAGCAGCTTGGGTACAGATGAGACCCAGTACTTC. Full variable domain (outside the CDR3, taken from reference TRBV5-1 and TRBJ2-5): KAGVTQTPRYLIKTRGQQVTLSCSPISGHRSVSWYQQTPGQGLQFLFEYFSETQRNKGNFPGRFSGRQFSNSRSEMNVSTLELGDSALYLCASSLGTDETQYFGPGTRLLVL.

This chain uses TRBV18 with TRBJ2-5, with 7 bases identical to TRBD1. Germline lookup yields CDR1 KGHSH and CDR2 LQKENI. The V and J ends lost 5 bases and 1 base, in that order; junction bases with no gene match: 4. The CDR3 length is 14 residues. The CDR3 nucleotides are TGTGCCAGCTCATCGACAGGGACCCAAGAGACCCAGTACTTC. Translating it yields CASSSTGTQETQYF.

A word on this clone: Other DNA sequences in this specimen translate into the identical CDR3. The rearrangement uses TRBV11-3 and TRBJ1-1; no firm D call. V lost 1 base and J 1 base, leaving 4 bases between the germline ends. Germline CDR1 reads SGHNT; CDR2 reads YENEEA. The CDR3 covers 13 residues. This chain's CDR3 is CASSLGQNTEAFF. The CDR3 region has the DNA TGTGCCAGCAGCTTAGGACAGAACACTGAAGCTTTCTTT.

The table lists this clone with a count of one. The CDR3 bases are TGTGCCAGTAGTATGTTGGAGGGGAGGTCCTACAATGAGCAGTTCTTC. Translating gives CASSMLEGRSYNEQFF. The V call is TRBV19, the J call TRBJ2-1, with D maybe TRBD2 (6 bases). The length of the CDR3 is 16 residues. V lost 3 bases and J 1 base, leaving 13 bases between the germline ends. CDR1 and CDR2 from the germline V gene are LNHDA and SQIVND (reference sequence). Full variable domain (remainder filled in from reference TRBV19 and TRBJ2-1): DGGITQSPKYLFRKEGQNVTLSCEQNLNHDAMYWYRQDPGQGLRLIYYSQIVNDFQKGDIAEGYSVSREKKESFPLTVTSAQKNPTAFYLCASSMLEGRSYNEQFFGPGTRLTVL.

This chain connects TRBV30 to TRBJ1-5; weak D call: TRBD1 (6 bases). V lost 0 bases and J 2 bases, leaving 11 bases between the germline ends. Germline V lookup: CDR1 GTSNPN, CDR2 SVGIG (reference sequence). The CDR3 spans 15 residues. The CDR3 DNA sequence: TGTGCCTGGAGTGTAGGGGGGGGTCGCAATCAGCCCCAGCATTTT. It translates to CAWSVGGGRNQPQHF.

The rearrangement uses TRBV7-9 and TRBJ1-4; weak D call: TRBD1 (5 bases). CDR3 length equals 18 residues. The germline V gene encodes CDR1 SEHNR and CDR2 FQNEAQ (reference sequence). V was clipped by 1 base and J by 6 bases, with 21 bases between them. The CDR3 DNA is TGTGCCAGCAGCTTAGATACGATGGGCAGGGCCCTCTATGAAAAACTGTTTTTT. This encodes CASSLDTMGRALYEKLFF.

The chain combines TRBV4-1 with TRBJ1-5, with D possibly being TRBD1 (5 bases). This CDR3 contains 15 residues. Deletions cut 1 base from V and 7 bases from J, with 14 bases between. Germline CDR1 reads MGHRA; CDR2 reads YSYEKL. CDR3 sequence reads: CASSQGGTLGQPQHF. The DNA of the CDR3 is TGCGCCAGCAGCCAAGGCGGGACTTTGGGGCAGCCCCAGCATTTT.

The chain joins TRBV7-3 to TRBJ1-2; 7 bases map to TRBD1. Losses at the gene ends were 4 bases for V and 2 bases for J; bases not matched to a gene: 4. Per germline, CDR1 SGHTA and CDR2 FQGTGA. There are 14 residues in the CDR3. CDR3 in DNA: TGTGCCAGCAGCTCACACAGGGGAAACTATGGCTACACCTTC. This encodes CASSSHRGNYGYTF.

This sequence joins TRBV29-1 and TRBJ1-1; a weak D match, TRBD1 (5 bases). Per the germline V gene, CDR1 is SQVTM and CDR2 is ANQGSEA. This CDR3 has 13 amino acids. Trimming cost V 4 bases and J 4 bases, with 13 bases left between them. The CDR3: CSVVSRDPTEAFF. The CDR3 bases are TGCAGCGTTGTAAGCAGGGATCCCACTGAAGCTTTCTTT.

This clone was counted a single time. V is TRBV5-6 and J is TRBJ2-5; a possible D gene is TRBD1 (6 bases). The CDR3 loop spans 15 amino acids. Trimming removed 2 bases from V and 5 bases from J, with 16 bases in between. The V gene's germline CDR1 is SGHDT and CDR2 YYEEEE. The CDR3 spells CASSFQGRIRETQYF. CDR3 in DNA: TGTGCCAGCAGCTTTCAGGGGAGAATTCGGGAGACCCAGTACTTC.

The gene calls are TRBV9 and TRBJ2-1, with D perhaps assigned TRBD1 or TRBD2 (6 bases each). The CDR3 has 15 amino acids. The V end lost 2 bases, the J end lost 3 bases, and 12 bases lay between the germline ends. Per germline, CDR1 SGDLS and CDR2 YYNGEE. CDR3 in DNA: TGTGCCAGCAGCGTCTCGGGGGCGCGCTACAATGAGCAGTTCTTC. Protein product: CASSVSGARYNEQFF.

The chain carries TRBV4-2 and TRBJ2-7, with TRBD2 matching 10 bases. The germline CDR1 and CDR2 sequences are LGHNA and YNFKEQ. This CDR3 has 17 amino acids. J gave up 2 bases and V 2 bases, and 9 bases lay outside the gene matches. CDR3 sequence: CASSQSSGGWGAYEQYF. The CDR3 bases are TGTGCCAGCAGCCAATCTAGCGGGGGTTGGGGGGCCTACGAGCAGTACTTC.

The chain has TRBV6-1 and TRBJ2-1; TRBD2 matches at 11 bases. V was pared by 4 bases and J by 7 bases, with 6 bases of the junction left unmatched. The CDR3 spans 15 residues. Looked up from germline, CDR1 is MNHNS and CDR2 is SASEGT. This chain's CDR3 is CASSVAGGSGNEQFF. The CDR3 DNA reads as TGTGCCAGCAGTGTAGCGGGAGGGAGTGGAAATGAGCAGTTCTTC.

The V gene is TRBV18, the J gene TRBJ2-2; tentatively, D is TRBD1 (6 bases). V lost 2 bases, J lost 4 bases, and 11 bases lay in between. The length of the CDR3 is 15 residues. CDR1 KGHSH and CDR2 LQKENI come from the germline V gene. The CDR3, as DNA: TGTGCCAGCTCACCAACCCAGGGGCTCACCGGGGAGCTGTTTTTT. Residues: CASSPTQGLTGELFF. Looking up the rest from reference TRBV18 and TRBJ2-2 gives the full variable domain: NAGVMQNPRHLVRRRGQEARLRCSPMKGHSHVYWYRQLPEEGLKFMVYLQKENIIDESGMPKERFSAEFPKEGPSILRIQQVVRGDSAAYFCASSPTQGLTGELFFGEGSRLTVL.

This clone was observed a few times. V is TRBV13 and J is TRBJ1-5; possible D gene TRBD1, 5 bases. The CDR3 is 16 residues long. Trimming took 5 bases from V and 7 from J, leaving 21 bases between them. The germline CDR1 and CDR2 sequences are PRHDT and FYEKMQ (reference sequence). CDR3 bases: TGTGCCAGCAGCGAGCGGCCGACCAACAGGATCCAGCCCCAGCATTTT. Translating it yields CASSERPTNRIQPQHF.